A single sample gave rise to the 16 T cell receptor beta chains below, sequenced in a study of response to subunit inactivated influenza vaccine. TCRdb re-called the RT-PCR reads with MiXCR, one entry per CDR3 protein. The table includes around 760,000 distinct CDR3 sequences, approximately 15% detected once. The sequenced sample was PBMCs from blood, obtained 14 to 15 days before vaccination. The receptors originated from a man in his fifties or sixties who received an inactivated influenza vaccine.

The table lists this clonotype with many counts. The chain is built from TRBV4-3 and TRBJ2-2, with D perhaps matching TRBD1 or TRBD2 (5 bases each). Germline V lookup: CDR1 LGHNA, CDR2 YSLEER. The V gene lost 0 bases and the J gene lost 4 bases, with 18 bases spanning the gap. The CDR3 totals 18 residues. CDR3 region: CASSQDWGRRFGTGELFF. For the CDR3, the DNA is TGCGCCAGCAGCCAAGATTGGGGGAGACGTTTTGGCACCGGGGAGCTGTTTTTT.

The chain uses TRBV20-1 and TRBJ2-2; D possibly uses TRBD1 or TRBD2 (5 bases each). V shed 6 bases and J shed 5 bases, with 19 bases lying between them. CDR1 is DFQATT and CDR2 is SNEGSKA in the germline V gene (reference sequence). The CDR3 is made up of 15 amino acids. This CDR3 reads CSAPDPGKGTGELFF. As DNA, the CDR3 is TGCAGTGCCCCCGACCCGGGAAAGGGGACCGGGGAGCTGTTTTTT.

The chain carries TRBV20-1 and TRBJ2-2; 8 bases are a match to TRBD1. Trimming at V came to 2 bases and at J to 6 bases, leaving 8 bases not matched to a gene. Germline values: CDR1 DFQATT, CDR2 SNEGSKA (reference sequence). The CDR3 is 15 amino acids. The CDR3 DNA follows: TGCAGTGCTAGATCTTTTCAGGGGGCGGCCGGGGAGCTGTTTTTT. Translation gives CSARSFQGAAGELFF.

This clonotype was recorded many times. The chain has TRBV28 and TRBJ2-1; 9 bases match TRBD1. The germline CDR1 and CDR2 sequences are MDHEN and SYDVKM. V was clipped by 7 bases and J by 6 bases; unmatched bases: 10. The length of the CDR3 is 15 residues. Written as DNA, the CDR3 is TGTGCCAGCAAAACAGGGGGCGAGTTACGCAATGAGCAGTTCTTC. Protein: CASKTGGELRNEQFF.

This clonotype was found a few times. The chain couples TRBV27 to TRBJ2-1, with TRBD1 as a possible D gene (6 bases). This CDR3 has 15 residues. The germline gives CDR1 MNHEY, CDR2 SMNVEV (reference sequence). V lost 2 bases and J 5 bases, leaving 13 bases between the germline ends. The CDR3 bases are TGTGCCAGCAGTTTAACTCCGCAGGGGAACAATGAGCAGTTCTTC. This translates into CASSLTPQGNNEQFF.

A few counts support this clonotype. V usage is TRBV29-1 and J usage is TRBJ2-1; the D gene is possibly TRBD1 (6 bases). V lost 6 bases to trimming and J lost 0 bases, with 12 bases between them. Germline V lookup: CDR1 SQVTM, CDR2 ANQGSEA. The CDR3 contains 14 residues. The CDR3 spells CSVHRAPSYNEQFF. In DNA, the CDR3 is TGCAGCGTACACAGGGCACCCTCCTACAATGAGCAGTTCTTC.

This clonotype has only a few counts. The gene calls are TRBV29-1 and TRBJ2-1; 7 bases map to TRBD1. After removal of 5 bases from V and 5 bases from J, the junction contained 6 bases not matched to a gene. The CDR3 loop spans 13 amino acids. Germline V gene sequence: CDR1 SQVTM, CDR2 ANQGSEA. The CDR3 DNA reads TGCAGCGTTTCCCGGGACAGCAACAATGAGCAGTTCTTC. It is translated as CSVSRDSNNEQFF.

The V call is TRBV12-3 or TRBV12-4, the J call TRBJ2-3; TRBD1 or TRBD2 may be the D gene (5 bases each). Deletions cut 5 bases from V and 6 bases from J, with 12 bases between. The CDR3 has 13 residues. CDR3 in DNA: TGTGCCAGCAGTCCCGGGACCTGGGATACGCAGTATTTT. This gives the protein CASSPGTWDTQYF.

The chain uses TRBV20-1 and TRBJ2-1; TRBD2 aligns across 7 bases. V shed 0 bases, J shed 1 base, and the junction held 9 bases outside the gene matches. Germline values: CDR1 DFQATT, CDR2 SNEGSKA (reference sequence). This CDR3 spans 17 amino acids. The CDR3 DNA follows: TGCAGTGCTAGAGACCCCGCGGAGCGGGGTTCCTACAATGAGCAGTTCTTC. Its protein product is CSARDPAERGSYNEQFF.

The V call is TRBV2, the J call TRBJ1-5; 9 positions match TRBD1. V trimming: 2 bases; J trimming: 7 bases; junction bases outside the gene matches: 6. Germline V gene data show CDR1 as SNHLY and CDR2 as FYNNEI. The CDR3 has 15 residues. The CDR3 spells CASSETGTGQQPQHF. For the CDR3, the DNA is TGTGCCAGCAGTGAAACCGGGACAGGGCAGCAGCCCCAGCATTTT.

This clonotype has just a few counts. The chain employs TRBV20-1 and TRBJ2-7; 8 positions agree with TRBD1. Germline-derived CDR1 and CDR2 are DFQATT and SNEGSKA (reference sequence). The CDR3 runs to 15 residues. The junction had 7 bases not matched to a gene; V was cut back by 0 bases and J by 3 bases. CDR3: CSARDPETGGYEQYF. In nucleotides, the CDR3 is TGCAGTGCTAGAGATCCTGAAACAGGGGGCTACGAGCAGTACTTC.

This clonotype has only a few counts. The chain links TRBV18 to TRBJ2-1; 8 positions agree with TRBD2. Germline V lookup: CDR1 KGHSH, CDR2 LQKENI. Germline trimming cut 6 bases from V and 6 bases from J; bases unmatched to any gene: 10. The CDR3 totals 15 residues. CDR3 in amino acids: CASSPPGTRVNEQFF. CDR3 nucleotide sequence: TGTGCCAGCTCCCCGCCCGGGACTAGGGTCAATGAGCAGTTCTTC.

This clonotype came up a few times. This rearrangement joins TRBV12-3 or TRBV12-4 to TRBJ2-7, with D unclear. Trimming pared 3 bases from V and 6 bases from J, leaving 9 bases between. This CDR3 is built from 12 residues. In DNA form, the CDR3 reads TGTGCCAGCAGTTTTTTGCCCCCCGAGCAGTACTTC. Protein product: CASSFLPPEQYF.

This clonotype was seen repeatedly, ten times or more. CDR3 sequence: CASRPTGLNTEAFF. CDR3 nucleotides: TGTGCCAGCAGGCCAACAGGACTGAACACTGAAGCTTTCTTT. The gene calls are TRBV12-3 or TRBV12-4 and TRBJ1-1; perhaps TRBD1 as D (5 bases). Trimming took 6 bases from V and 0 from J, leaving 11 bases between them. The CDR3 is 14 residues long.

As regards this clonotype: A much larger clone lies a single base off, so this may be a read error. Here the CDR3 omits its conserved ending phenylalanine or tryptophan, so a read error is the likely source. This chain joins TRBV28 and TRBJ2-7, with 9 bases aligning to TRBD1. Germline-derived CDR1 and CDR2 are MDHEN and SYDVKM. This CDR3 region has 16 residues. V lost 6 bases and J lost 9; bases outside the gene matches: 18. The CDR3 DNA is TGTGCCAGCAGCCCAGAAAGTTGGACAGGGGCTGGTGGGCAGTACTTA. Protein sequence: CASSPESWTGAGGQYL.

The table lists this clonotype with a few counts. The genes are TRBV12-3 or TRBV12-4 and TRBJ2-2; D gene unclear. The V end lost 6 bases, the J end lost 1 base, and 9 bases lay between the germline ends. The CDR3 has 14 residues. CDR3 coding DNA: TGTGCCAGCAGGTACCAGATGAACACCGGGGAGCTGTTTTTT. Its translation: CASRYQMNTGELFF.